The 25 T cell receptor beta chains in this list originate from one sample, sequenced in a study of blood T cell repertoires in COVID-19. TCRdb's copy holds only in-frame clones and misses some; the assay was immunoSEQ multiplex PCR. The table records 120,000 to 150,000 clones, over 80% of them present only once. The specimen was peripheral blood. All receptors derive from a man aged 50 or older who had recovered from COVID-19.

The chain combines TRBV4-3 with TRBJ1-2, with D hard to call. The CDR3 runs 14 residues. Germline V CDR1 and CDR2: LGHNA, YSLEER. V was clipped by 0 bases and J by 2 bases, with 7 bases between them. CDR3 in amino acids: CASSQEAVNYGYTF. The CDR3 DNA sequence: TGCGCCAGCAGCCAAGAAGCGGTGAACTATGGCTACACCTTC.

The chain couples TRBV15 to TRBJ2-7; D is perhaps TRBD2 (7 bases). In germline, CDR1 is LNHNV, CDR2 YYDKDF (reference sequence). V dropped 1 base and J dropped 0 bases, with 13 bases sitting between them. The CDR3 contains 16 residues. CDR3 amino acids: CATSRGRGGSSYEQYF. As DNA, the CDR3 is TGTGCCACCAGCAGAGGTAGGGGGGGAAGCTCCTACGAGCAGTACTTC.

This chain links TRBV5-6 with TRBJ2-3, with unresolved D. CDR3 size: 12 residues. Germline V lookup: CDR1 SGHDT, CDR2 YYEEEE. Trimming pared 5 bases from V and 3 bases from J, leaving 7 bases between. CDR3 DNA: TGTGCCAGCAGTCTATGGACAGATACGCAGTATTTT. Its translation: CASSLWTDTQYF.

V gene TRBV25-1 combines with J gene TRBJ2-3, with D possibly TRBD1 on 5 matching bases. Trimming shortened V by 6 bases and J by 0 bases, and 10 bases separated the two germline ends. The CDR3 loop spans 14 amino acids. The germline V gene encodes CDR1 MGHDK and CDR2 SYGVNS. DNA for the CDR3: TGTGCCAGCAGCGACCAGGGCAGCACAGATACGCAGTATTTT. This encodes CASSDQGSTDTQYF.

The J gene is TRBJ2-3, the V gene TRBV21-1; no check of the table's D call, TRBD1, against the DNA was made. TRBV21-1 is a listed pseudogene. The CDR3 totals 18 residues. This CDR3 is CASSQGTTGAVLTDTQYF. CDR3 nucleotide sequence: TGTGCCAGCAGCCAAGGGACGACAGGGGCGGTCTTGACAGATACGCAGTATTTT.

The chain is built from TRBV25-1 and TRBJ2-1; D gene unclear. There are 13 residues in the CDR3. CDR1 MGHDK and CDR2 SYGVNS come from the germline V gene. The V and J ends lost 7 bases and 6 bases respectively, with 13 bases between them. The CDR3 loop is CASTLNLVNEQFF. The CDR3 nucleotides read TGTGCCAGCACTCTGAACCTAGTCAATGAGCAGTTCTTC.

The chain is built from TRBV10-3 and TRBJ2-2; 8 bases match TRBD1. This CDR3 is 16 amino acids long. Germline CDR1 reads ENHRY; CDR2 reads SYGVKD. V trimming: 0 bases; J trimming: 1 base; junction bases outside the gene matches: 1. Here the CDR3 reads CAISESTGGNTGELFF. The DNA for the CDR3 is TGTGCCATCAGTGAGTCTACAGGGGGGAACACCGGGGAGCTGTTTTTT.

The chain couples TRBV6-5 to TRBJ1-3, with D possibly being TRBD1 (6 bases). Germline V CDR1 and CDR2: MNHEY, SVGAGI. The CDR3 runs to 14 residues. V lost 6 bases and J lost 0, with 9 bases in between. The chain's CDR3 is CASRVGGSGNTIYF. The DNA for the CDR3 is TGTGCCAGCAGAGTAGGGGGCTCTGGAAACACCATATATTTT.

The J gene is TRBJ1-2, the V gene TRBV5-1; 9 nucleotides align to TRBD1. The CDR3 covers 16 residues. V was pared by 4 bases and J by 6 bases, with 13 bases of the junction left unmatched. Germline loops: CDR1 SGHRS, CDR2 YFSETQ. CDR3 in amino acids: CASSARTGALVHGYTF. In DNA, the CDR3 is TGCGCCAGCAGCGCGCGGACAGGGGCCCTGGTCCATGGCTACACCTTC.

This clone was recorded a few times. The chain employs TRBV21-1 and TRBJ2-7; the D call TRBD2 from the table was never checked on the DNA. TRBV21-1 is described as a pseudogene. This CDR3 region has 15 residues. CDR3 sequence (DNA): TGTGCCAGCAGCAAAGGCGGGGGGGAAACCTACGAGCAGTACTTC. Translating it yields CASSKGGGETYEQYF.

The chain couples TRBV2 to TRBJ1-5; a weak D match, TRBD1 (5 bases). Germline lookup yields CDR1 SNHLY and CDR2 FYNNEI. The CDR3 extends over 14 amino acids. Trimming pared 4 bases from V and 6 bases from J, leaving 13 bases between. The DNA of the CDR3 is TGTGCCAGCAGTGGTGGGCAGGGTGGTCAGCCCCAGCATTTT. Translated: CASSGGQGGQPQHF.

V is TRBV20-1 and J is TRBJ2-7, with TRBD1 matching 10 bases. Germline values: CDR1 DFQATT, CDR2 SNEGSKA (reference sequence). After removal of 3 bases from V and 5 bases from J, the junction contained 13 bases not matched to a gene. The CDR3 runs 16 residues. CDR3 protein: CSASGAPGQGYDEQYF. The DNA of the CDR3 is TGCAGTGCTAGTGGGGCGCCGGGACAGGGGTACGACGAGCAGTACTTC.

The chain is built from TRBV25-1 and TRBJ2-7, with D tentatively TRBD1 (7 bases). Per the germline V gene, CDR1 is MGHDK and CDR2 is SYGVNS. This CDR3 has 15 residues. The germline V and J ends were trimmed by 10 bases and 2 bases, with 21 bases remaining between them. DNA for the CDR3: TGTGCCACCCGGGGCAGGCGGGACAGAACCTACGAGCAGTACTTC. This sequence encodes CATRGRRDRTYEQYF.

The V call is TRBV4-3, the J call TRBJ1-1; TRBD1 matches 7 bases. The junction had 8 bases not matched to a gene; V was cut back by 0 bases and J by 4 bases. The CDR3 contains 16 residues. Germline V CDR1 and CDR2: LGHNA, YSLEER. The CDR3 loop is CASSQDVRDSSTEAFF. CDR3 DNA: TGCGCCAGCAGCCAAGACGTCAGGGACAGCTCCACTGAAGCTTTCTTT.

The chain uses TRBV6-5 and TRBJ2-5, with 10 nucleotides matching TRBD1. The junction had 9 bases not matched to a gene; V was cut back by 4 bases and J by 4 bases. Germline lookup yields CDR1 MNHEY and CDR2 SVGAGI. This CDR3 is built from 16 residues. The CDR3 DNA follows: TGTGCCAGCAGTTCGTGGGGGACAGGGGACGGAGAGACCCAGTACTTC. Its translation: CASSSWGTGDGETQYF.

This clone was detected only a few times. The chain carries TRBV27 and TRBJ2-7; 8 nucleotides match TRBD2. V trimming: 11 bases; J trimming: 3 bases; junction bases outside the gene matches: 15. CDR1 and CDR2 from the germline V gene are MNHEY and SMNVEV (reference sequence). CDR3 size: 15 residues. CDR3 nucleotides: TGTGCCTGCCGCCTGAAGGCGGGGGGAAACTACGAGCAGTACTTC. This gives the protein CACRLKAGGNYEQYF.

The chain couples TRBV29-1 to TRBJ1-1, with 7 positions matching TRBD1. The germline V gene encodes CDR1 SQVTM and CDR2 ANQGSEA. V shed 4 bases, J shed 6 bases, and the junction held 5 bases outside the gene matches. The CDR3 covers 12 residues. The CDR3 DNA reads TGCAGCGTTGGGGGGACAGTTGCTGAAGCTTTCTTT. Translated: CSVGGTVAEAFF.

The chain links TRBV5-1 to TRBJ1-3; the match to TRBD1 covers 9 bases. The trim removed 0 bases at V and 1 base at J, leaving 2 bases unmatched. The germline V gene encodes CDR1 SGHRS and CDR2 YFSETQ. The CDR3 loop spans 16 amino acids. Here the CDR3 DNA reads TGCGCCAGCAGCTTGGAAGGGACAGGGTCTGGAAACACCATATATTTT. This gives the protein CASSLEGTGSGNTIYF.

The chain uses TRBV4-3 and TRBJ2-1, with 10 bases lining up with TRBD2. V gave up 1 base and J gave up 8 bases; unmatched junction bases: 5. This CDR3 region has 15 residues. From germline, CDR1 is LGHNA and CDR2 YSLEER. The CDR3 here is CASSQGSGGAYEQFF. The CDR3 DNA sequence: TGCGCCAGCAGCCAAGGGAGCGGGGGGGCCTATGAGCAGTTCTTC.

The chain has TRBV14 and TRBJ1-6; D might be TRBD1 (5 bases). The V end lost 5 bases, the J end lost 7 bases, and 15 bases lay between the germline ends. The CDR3 runs to 15 residues. Germline V gene lookup returns CDR1 SGHDN and CDR2 FVKESK. CDR3 sequence (DNA): TGTGCCAGCAGCGAGTTGGTGGGGGGGAATTCACCCCTCCACTTT. Translation gives CASSELVGGNSPLHF.

Details on this clone: One end of the junction fails to match germline, which may point to a read error. The CDR3 is CASSRDRGLETQYF. The CDR3 DNA reads as TGTGCTAGCAGCCGGGACAGGGGTCTGGAGACCCAGTACTTC. The chain links TRBV7-7 to TRBJ2-5; 10 positions agree with TRBD1. The germline gives CDR1 SSHAT, CDR2 FNYEAQ (reference sequence). This CDR3 is 14 amino acids long.

The chain links TRBV6-2 or TRBV6-3 to TRBJ1-1; no clear D gene. The ends were cut back, 0 bases at V and 4 bases at J, with 15 bases in the middle. Germline V gene lookup returns CDR1 MNHEY and CDR2 SVGEGT. The CDR3 has 16 amino acids. CDR3 nucleotides: TGTGCCAGCAGTTACTCGGGGTTTCGGGGTGGCACTGAAGCTTTCTTT. Amino acids: CASSYSGFRGGTEAFF.

V usage is TRBV2 and J usage is TRBJ2-7, with 11 nucleotides matching TRBD2. The J segment lost 2 bases and the V segment lost 4 bases, leaving 4 bases of the junction unmatched. Germline V gives CDR1 SNHLY, CDR2 FYNNEI. There are 15 residues in the CDR3. CDR3 coding DNA: TGTGCCAGCAGTGGGGGACTAGCGGAGACCTACGAGCAGTACTTC. Residues: CASSGGLAETYEQYF.

This chain connects TRBV5-8 to TRBJ1-2, with no clear D. The CDR3 covers 14 residues. Between the trimmed V and J ends, which lost 3 bases and 7 bases, there was a span of 16 bases. CDR1 SGHTS and CDR2 YDEGEE come from the germline V gene. CDR3 nucleotides: TGTGCCAGCAGCTCCCCGCCCACTACTATTGGCTACACCTTC. Its protein product is CASSSPPTTIGYTF. Supplemented by reference TRBV5-8 and TRBJ1-2, the full variable domain reads EAGVTQSPTHLIKTRGQQATLRCSPISGHTSVYWYQQALGLGLQFLLWYDEGEERNRGNFPPRFSGRQFPNYSSELNVNALELEDSALYLCASSSPPTTIGYTFGSGTRLTVV.

The CDR3 bases are TGTGCCAGCAGTTACGGACTCGGCGTGTTTTTT. Amino acids: CASSYGLGVFF. The J gene is TRBJ1-4, the V gene TRBV6-6; D not certain. The CDR3 length is 11 residues. V was shortened by 2 bases and J by 15 bases, with 10 bases between the two germline ends. From germline, CDR1 is MNHNY and CDR2 SVGAGI (reference sequence).